Shown below are 29 T cell receptor beta chains from a single sample sequenced in a study of shared clonotypes between healthy human individuals. Using immunoSEQ multiplex PCR, the repertoire was profiled, and TCRdb retains in-frame clones only, with some absent. The sample records approximately 1.4 million clones, approximately 98% being singletons. The sequenced material came from naive CD4+ T cells sorted from blood. Subset noted: CD45RA+ positively selected. These receptors were collected from a man aged 30 to 45 in good health.

The chain combines TRBV27 with TRBJ2-3; D is perhaps TRBD1 (6 bases). CDR1 MNHEY and CDR2 SMNVEV come from the germline V gene (reference sequence). The CDR3 has 15 residues. Trimming cost V 3 bases and J 4 bases, with 14 bases left between them. The CDR3 sequence is CASSFKQGKSDTQYF. The CDR3, as DNA: TGTGCCAGCAGTTTTAAGCAGGGGAAATCAGATACGCAGTATTTT.

As regards this clone: Other DNA sequences in the sample encode the same CDR3. V is TRBV6-5 and J is TRBJ1-5, with a tentative D call TRBD1 (5 bases). Germline V gene sequence: CDR1 MNHEY, CDR2 SVGAGI. V was shortened by 2 bases and J by 4 bases, with 6 bases between the two germline ends. The CDR3 consists of 13 residues. DNA for the CDR3: TGTGCCAGCAGTTACACAGGAAATCAGCCCCAGCATTTT. This encodes CASSYTGNQPQHF.

V usage is TRBV29-1 and J usage is TRBJ2-1; 8 bases fit TRBD1. The CDR3 loop spans 13 amino acids. The germline V gene encodes CDR1 SQVTM and CDR2 ANQGSEA. The junction had 2 bases not matched to a gene; V was cut back by 3 bases and J by 4 bases. CDR3 loop: CSVDRGQYNEQFF. Written as DNA, the CDR3 is TGCAGCGTTGACAGGGGGCAATACAATGAGCAGTTCTTC.

V is TRBV6-8 and J is TRBJ2-2; 7 bases match TRBD2. Germline-derived CDR1 and CDR2 are MNHGY and SAAAGT. Losses at the gene ends were 2 bases for V and 8 bases for J; bases not matched to a gene: 14. CDR3 size: 17 residues. In DNA form, the CDR3 reads TGTGCCAGCAGTTACCCAAGCGGGGCAGGTGGTGGTGGGGAGCTGTTTTTT. Translation: CASSYPSGAGGGGELFF.

V gene TRBV18 combines with J gene TRBJ1-1; D remains ambiguous. V shed 1 base and J shed 1 base, with 13 bases lying between them. The CDR3 has 16 residues. Germline CDR1 reads KGHSH; CDR2 reads LQKENI. The CDR3 here is CASSPLPIGPNTEAFF. The CDR3 DNA follows: TGTGCCAGCTCACCACTACCGATCGGGCCGAACACTGAAGCTTTCTTT.

The rearrangement links TRBV18 to TRBJ2-3; TRBD1 agrees at 8 bases. The V and J ends lost 3 bases and 4 bases, in that order; junction bases with no gene match: 3. Germline V CDR1 and CDR2: KGHSH, LQKENI. This CDR3 contains 14 residues. CDR3: CASSPDRVADTQYF. CDR3 DNA sequence: TGTGCCAGCTCACCGGACAGGGTTGCAGATACGCAGTATTTT.

The J gene is TRBJ1-5, the V gene TRBV18, with D unclear. The V gene's germline CDR1 is KGHSH and CDR2 LQKENI. V lost 2 bases, J lost 5 bases, and 16 bases lay in between. The length of the CDR3 is 16 residues. CDR3 nucleotides: TGTGCCAGCTCACCAACTGGTGGAGGGCCGGATCAGCCCCAGCATTTT. It specifies CASSPTGGGPDQPQHF.

The rearrangement joins TRBV14 to TRBJ2-3; D remains unclear. The CDR3 runs to 15 residues. CDR1 is SGHDN, CDR2 FVKESK, per germline. V dropped 0 bases and J dropped 4 bases, with 11 bases sitting between them. The CDR3 loop is CASSQDPFGSDTQYF. CDR3 bases: TGTGCCAGCAGCCAAGATCCATTCGGTTCAGATACGCAGTATTTT.

This clone was recorded only once. The identical CDR3 is also encoded by other nucleotide sequences in the sample. The V and J genes are TRBV18 and TRBJ2-7; D is possibly TRBD2 (5 bases). The CDR3 is 12 residues long. The V and J ends lost 3 bases and 3 bases respectively, with 6 bases between them. Germline CDR1 reads KGHSH; CDR2 reads LQKENI. CDR3 bases: TGTGCCAGCTCACCTACTAGCTACGAGCAGTACTTC. It yields the protein CASSPTSYEQYF.

The chain uses TRBV4-3 and TRBJ1-3; tentative D call: TRBD1 (5 bases). CDR3 size: 17 residues. V was shortened by 0 bases and J by 0 bases, with 12 bases between the two germline ends. In germline, CDR1 is LGHNA, CDR2 YSLEER. The CDR3 nucleotides are TGCGCCAGCAGCCAAGATGGGGCCGGGGGCTCTGGAAACACCATATATTTT. Translation gives CASSQDGAGGSGNTIYF.

The genes are TRBV5-1 and TRBJ2-3; 11 bases align to TRBD2. Per the germline V gene, CDR1 is SGHRS and CDR2 is YFSETQ. This CDR3 has 16 residues. J gave up 0 bases and V 5 bases, and 5 bases lay outside the gene matches. The CDR3 DNA reads as TGCGCCAGCAGGTCAGGGACTAGCGGAAGCACAGATACGCAGTATTTT. Protein product: CASRSGTSGSTDTQYF. Looking up the rest from reference TRBV5-1 and TRBJ2-3 gives the full variable domain: KAGVTQTPRYLIKTRGQQVTLSCSPISGHRSVSWYQQTPGQGLQFLFEYFSETQRNKGNFPGRFSGRQFSNSRSEMNVSTLELGDSALYLCASRSGTSGSTDTQYFGPGTRLTVL.

This chain uses TRBV10-2 with TRBJ2-2; D gene uncertain. Trimming stripped 0 bases from V and 2 bases from J, with 7 bases between. This CDR3 is built from 15 residues. Germline lookup yields CDR1 WSHSY and CDR2 SAAADI. The CDR3 loop is CASSESLGNTGELFF. The DNA for the CDR3 is TGCGCCAGCAGTGAGTCCCTAGGTAACACCGGGGAGCTGTTTTTT.

The rearrangement joins TRBV7-2 to TRBJ2-5; 8 bases fit TRBD1. Germline assignment: CDR1 SGHTA and CDR2 FQGNSA. J gave up 2 bases and V 4 bases, and 3 bases lay outside the gene matches. The length of the CDR3 is 14 residues. As DNA, the CDR3 is TGTGCCAGCAGCTCCTGGACAGGGCAAGAGACCCAGTACTTC. Its protein is CASSSWTGQETQYF.

V is TRBV4-3 and J is TRBJ2-7; TRBD2 matches 7 bases. Germline V gene lookup returns CDR1 LGHNA and CDR2 YSLEER. The CDR3 extends over 14 amino acids. J gave up 4 bases and V 3 bases, and 6 bases lay outside the gene matches. The CDR3 DNA reads as TGCGCCAGCAGCCAGGGGGGGTTAGGGTACGAGCAGTACTTC. Its translation: CASSQGGLGYEQYF.

V gene TRBV13 combines with J gene TRBJ2-5; no clear D gene. Trimming left V 1 base short and J 1 base short, with 4 bases between. CDR1 and CDR2 from the germline V gene are PRHDT and FYEKMQ (reference sequence). The CDR3 is 13 residues long. This CDR3 reads CASSLVSQETQYF. The CDR3 nucleotides read TGTGCCAGCAGCTTAGTTTCCCAAGAGACCCAGTACTTC. Looking up the rest from reference TRBV13 and TRBJ2-5 gives the full variable domain: AAGVIQSPRHLIKEKRETATLKCYPIPRHDTVYWYQQGPGQDPQFLISFYEKMQSDKGSIPDRFSAQQFSDYHSELNMSSLELGDSALYFCASSLVSQETQYFGPGTRLLVL.

The V gene is TRBV18, the J gene TRBJ2-2; TRBD1 aligns across 7 bases. Germline V gene lookup returns CDR1 KGHSH and CDR2 LQKENI. The junction had 18 bases not matched to a gene; V was cut back by 4 bases and J by 7 bases. CDR3 length: 18 residues. In DNA, the CDR3 is TGTGCCAGCTCACTTTCGGCGGACAGGCCTACATCGGGCGGGGAGCTGTTTTTT. Translated, it gives CASSLSADRPTSGGELFF.

The chain employs TRBV5-1 and TRBJ2-7, with TRBD1 matching over 9 bases. V was pared by 4 bases and J by 0 bases, with 23 bases of the junction left unmatched. CDR1 and CDR2 (germline): SGHRS, YFSETQ. This CDR3 has 21 residues. The CDR3 is CASSLRPLGFSAGQGSYEQYF. In nucleotides, the CDR3 is TGCGCCAGCAGCCTACGCCCCCTAGGTTTCTCGGCGGGACAGGGCTCCTACGAGCAGTACTTC.

On this clone: Other DNA sequences in this specimen translate into the identical CDR3. This sequence joins TRBV9 and TRBJ2-1; the match to TRBD2 covers 11 bases. Germline-derived CDR1 and CDR2 are SGDLS and YYNGEE. CDR3 size: 15 residues. Trimming at V came to 1 base and at J to 5 bases, leaving 2 bases not matched to a gene. In nucleotides, the CDR3 is TGTGCCAGCAGCGTACTAGCGGGAGGTAACAATGAGCAGTTCTTC. Amino acids: CASSVLAGGNNEQFF. The variable domain in full, with the rest retrieved from reference TRBV9 and TRBJ2-1, is DSGVTQTPKHLITATGQRVTLRCSPRSGDLSVYWYQQSLDQGLQFLIQYYNGEERAKGNILERFSAQQFPDLHSELNLSSLELGDSALYFCASSVLAGGNNEQFFGPGTRLTVL.

The chain links TRBV5-4 to TRBJ1-2, with D unresolved. Germline CDR1 SGHNT, CDR2 YYREEE (reference sequence). V lost 0 bases and J 4 bases, leaving 10 bases between the germline ends. The CDR3 is made up of 14 amino acids. The CDR3 loop is CASSLVAATYGYTF. The CDR3 DNA follows: TGTGCCAGCAGCTTGGTGGCAGCCACCTATGGCTACACCTTC. Full variable domain (missing parts from reference TRBV5-4 and TRBJ1-2): ETGVTQSPTHLIKTRGQQVTLRCSSQSGHNTVSWYQQALGQGPQFIFQYYREEENGRGNFPPRFSGLQFPNYSSELNVNALELDDSALYLCASSLVAATYGYTFGSGTRLTVV.

The chain uses TRBV7-9 and TRBJ1-1; TRBD1 is a possible D gene (6 bases). Deletions cut 3 bases from V and 10 bases from J, with 24 bases between. CDR3 size: 16 residues. CDR1 is SEHNR and CDR2 is FQNEAQ in the germline V gene (reference sequence). The CDR3 here is CASSFYKQGGSDGAFF. The CDR3 DNA is TGTGCCAGCAGCTTCTATAAACAAGGGGGGTCGGATGGAGCTTTCTTT.

This chain connects TRBV5-1 to TRBJ2-7, with 12 bases fitting TRBD2. The CDR3 is 14 amino acids. V lost 4 bases to trimming and J lost 7 bases; unmatched junction nucleotides: 6. The germline V gene has CDR1 SGHRS and CDR2 YFSETQ. The CDR3 spells CASSETSGSREQYF. DNA of the CDR3: TGCGCCAGCAGCGAGACTAGCGGGAGCCGTGAGCAGTACTTC.

The chain recombines TRBV29-1 with TRBJ1-1; 7 bases are shared with TRBD1. Germline V lookup: CDR1 SQVTM, CDR2 ANQGSEA. V shed 6 bases, J shed 3 bases, and the junction held 1 base outside the gene matches. CDR3 length: 11 residues. CDR3 sequence (DNA): TGCAGCGTGGGACAGTACACTGAAGCTTTCTTT. Protein: CSVGQYTEAFF.

This sequence joins TRBV4-1 and TRBJ2-7, with 8 bases fitting TRBD2. The CDR3 runs 15 residues. V gave up 4 bases and J gave up 3 bases; unmatched junction bases: 8. CDR1 is MGHRA, CDR2 YSYEKL, per germline. In nucleotides, the CDR3 is TGCGCCAGCAGCCCCCGGACTAGCCCCAGCTACGAGCAGTACTTC. Translation gives CASSPRTSPSYEQYF.

The V gene is TRBV7-2, the J gene TRBJ1-5; D unresolved. This CDR3 has 12 amino acids. Trimming removed 5 bases from V and 7 bases from J, with 9 bases in between. Per germline, CDR1 SGHTA and CDR2 FQGNSA. The CDR3 DNA reads TGTGCCAGCAGCCCCTCGGGACAGCCCCAGCATTTT. It codes for CASSPSGQPQHF.

V and J are TRBV5-1 and TRBJ2-2; TRBD2 matches 14 bases. Germline values: CDR1 SGHRS, CDR2 YFSETQ. With V trimmed by 4 bases and J by 8 bases, 10 bases remained unmatched. The CDR3 has 17 residues. The CDR3 region has the DNA TGCGCCAGCAGCCAAACCGGGACTAGCGGGAGACGGGGGGAGCTGTTTTTT. This gives the protein CASSQTGTSGRRGELFF.

This sequence joins TRBV2 and TRBJ1-1; possibly TRBD1 for D (5 bases). Germline CDR1 reads SNHLY; CDR2 reads FYNNEI. The CDR3 consists of 13 residues. Between the trimmed V and J ends, which lost 6 bases and 0 bases, there was a span of 8 bases. DNA of the CDR3: TGTGCCAGCAGATACAGGTTGAACACTGAAGCTTTCTTT. Its protein is CASRYRLNTEAFF.

The chain uses TRBV15 and TRBJ1-4, with D uncertain. Trimming shortened V by 4 bases and J by 7 bases, and 16 bases separated the two germline ends. Germline loops: CDR1 LNHNV, CDR2 YYDKDF (reference sequence). The CDR3 runs 15 residues. The CDR3 loop is CATSKRIAPLEKLFF. The CDR3 nucleotides are TGTGCCACCAGCAAGAGAATCGCCCCCCTTGAAAAACTGTTTTTT.

The chain carries TRBV10-3 and TRBJ2-7, with 7 bases matching TRBD1. In germline, CDR1 is ENHRY, CDR2 SYGVKD. Germline trimming cut 8 bases from V and 2 bases from J; bases unmatched to any gene: 6. The CDR3 is made up of 13 amino acids. DNA for the CDR3: TGTGCCATCGGGGGACAGCCAACCTACGAGCAGTACTTC. Protein product: CAIGGQPTYEQYF.

The CDR3 sequence: CASSAGVAGVDEQFF. CDR3 nucleotide sequence: TGTGCCAGCAGCGCCGGGGTAGCGGGAGTCGATGAGCAGTTCTTC. The V call is TRBV9, the J call TRBJ2-1, with 9 positions matching TRBD2. Trimming removed 3 bases from V and 8 bases from J; junction bases left unmatched: 9. Germline lookup yields CDR1 SGDLS and CDR2 YYNGEE. The CDR3 is 15 residues long.